These T cell receptor beta chains were read from a single sample in a study of radiation and T cells in renal cell carcinoma. Assay used: immunoSEQ multiplex PCR; TCRdb lists only in-frame clones, some missing. The sample includes roughly 150,000 clones, about 88% of them seen just once. The sequencing here drew on blood, taken from a patient whose treatment included radiotherapy and nephrectomy. These receptor sequences come from a woman in her seventies with renal cell carcinoma. CDR3s include the opening cysteine and the closing phenylalanine or tryptophan. The D gene is left open where the match is weak. Rows may omit the clone size; those that give it use once, few, many or a size class.

v_gene	d_gene	abundance	j_gene	len	CDR3nt	CDR3aa
TRBV27	TRBD1	.	TRBJ2-5	16	TGTGCCAGTCAGACCGGACTCGGACAGGGCGAAGAGACCCAGTACTTC	CASQTGLGQGEETQYF
TRBV7-2	.	few	TRBJ1-1	13	TGTGCCAGCAGCTTGGGGCAGGGTGTGGTAGCTTTCTTT	CASSLGQGVVAFF
TRBV9	.	.	TRBJ2-2	15	TGTGCCAGCAGCGTAGCTCCCCAGGGTGTCGGGGAGCTGTTTTTT	CASSVAPQGVGELFF
TRBV19	TRBD1	.	TRBJ1-2	15	TGTGCCAGTAGTGCCGGGACAGGGAAGTCCTATGGCTACACCTTC	CASSAGTGKSYGYTF
TRBV5-8	.	.	TRBJ2-7	12	TGTGCCAGCAGCTTGGTGCCCTACGAGCAGTACTTC	CASSLVPYEQYF
TRBV11-2	.	.	TRBJ2-2	12	TGTGCCAGCAGCCCTCACGCCGGGGAGCTGTTTTTT	CASSPHAGELFF
TRBV7-9	TRBD1	.	TRBJ1-5	17	TGTGCCAGCAGCTTAGAAGGATTGACAGGGAGCAATCAGCCCCAGCATTTT	CASSLEGLTGSNQPQHF
TRBV19	.	.	TRBJ2-7	14	TGTGCCAAATCCCGGGACTTGATAGACTACGAGCAGTACTTC	CAKSRDLIDYEQYF
TRBV5-4	.	.	TRBJ1-1	12	TGTGCCAGCAGCTTAAGGAACACTGAAGCTTTCTTT	CASSLRNTEAFF
TRBV28	.	.	TRBJ1-1	11	TGTGCCAGCAGTACGGCTACTGAAGCTTTCTTT	CASSTATEAFF
TRBV5-4	TRBD2	.	TRBJ2-1	16	TGTGCCAGCAGCTTAATGAGCGGGGGGGCCAACAATGAGCAGTTCTTC	CASSLMSGGANNEQFF
TRBV5-1	TRBD1	.	TRBJ1-6	14	TGCGCCAGCAGCTCGACAGGGGTTGGTTCACCCCTCCACTTT	CASSSTGVGSPLHF
TRBV7-8	.	.	TRBJ2-2	15	TGTGCCAGCAGCTTAGAAGGGTCGGGTGCCGGGGAGCTGTTTTTT	CASSLEGSGAGELFF
TRBV2	.	.	TRBJ1-5	13	TGTGCCAGCAGTGCCGGAGACAATCAGCCCCAGCATTTT	CASSAGDNQPQHF
TRBV7-2	.	.	TRBJ2-1	14	TGTGCCAGCAGCTTAGTACTAGCTGGCAATGAGCAGTTCTTC	CASSLVLAGNEQFF
TRBV2	.	.	TRBJ1-2	13	TGTGCCAGCACCCCCAAGTGGGAGGATGGCTACACCTTC	CASTPKWEDGYTF
TRBV30	.	.	TRBJ1-5	13	TGTGCCAGACCTACAGGGATTTGTCAGCCCCAGCATTTT	CARPTGICQPQHF
TRBV27	.	.	TRBJ2-7	14	TGTGCCAGCAGTTCCGGGACACGTTCCTACGAGCAGTACTTC	CASSSGTRSYEQYF
TRBV5-6	.	.	TRBJ2-5	14	TGTGCCAGCAGCCACCCACGGCCGGAAGAGACCCAGTACTTC	CASSHPRPEETQYF
TRBV27	TRBD1	.	TRBJ1-2	18	TGTGCCAGCAGTTTTGGAATTGGACAGGGCGGGGGTAGAGGCGGCTACACCTTC	CASSFGIGQGGGRGGYTF
TRBV7-2	TRBD2	once	TRBJ2-2	15	TGTGCCAGCAGGATACCGGGACTAGCCGCCGGGGAGCTGTTTTTT	CASRIPGLAAGELFF
TRBV7-8	.	.	TRBJ1-6	15	TGTGCCAGCAGCTTCTGGCAGGGTGGGAATTCACCCCTCCACTTT	CASSFWQGGNSPLHF
TRBV11-1	.	.	TRBJ2-1	13	TGTGCCAGCAGCTTGGACCCGCACAATGAGCAGTTCTTC	CASSLDPHNEQFF
TRBV5-1	TRBD1	.	TRBJ2-5	15	TGCGCCAGCAGCTTGAGAACAGGGGGAGGTGAGACCCAGTACTTC	CASSLRTGGGETQYF
TRBV5-1	TRBD2	.	TRBJ2-2	19	TGCGCCAGCAGCCACACGACGACTAGCGGGGGGGCGGTCACCGGGGAGCTGTTTTTT	CASSHTTTSGGAVTGELFF
TRBV18	TRBD1	few	TRBJ2-7	15	TGTGCCAGCTCACCCGGGACAGGGGGTGTCTACGAGCAGTACTTC	CASSPGTGGVYEQYF
TRBV11-2	.	.	TRBJ1-3	16	TGTGCCAGCAGCTTAGTGGGCAGGGCGCCCGGAAACACCATATATTTT	CASSLVGRAPGNTIYF
TRBV15	.	.	TRBJ2-2	14	TGTGCCACCAGCAGTAGACTAAACACCGGGGAGCTGTTTTTT	CATSSRLNTGELFF
TRBV11-2	.	.	TRBJ1-1	15	TGTGCCAGCAGCCAAGGACGGACTACTAACACTGAAGCTTTCTTT	CASSQGRTTNTEAFF
TRBV14	TRBD1	.	TRBJ2-1	14	TGTGCCAGCAGCGGGACAGGGTGGGTCAATGAGCAGTTCTTC	CASSGTGWVNEQFF
TRBV6-5	.	.	TRBJ1-1	15	TGTGCCAGCAGTCTGGACGGGCGGGGAAACACTGAAGCTTTCTTT	CASSLDGRGNTEAFF
TRBV7-7	TRBD1	.	TRBJ2-1	15	TGTGCTAGCAGCCCTGACAGGGGGCTATACAATGAGCAGTTCTTC	CASSPDRGLYNEQFF
TRBV4-3	TRBD1	.	TRBJ1-2	15	TGCGCCAGCAGCCAAGTTGGACAGGGGGCGTCCGGCTACACCTTC	CASSQVGQGASGYTF
TRBV2	.	.	TRBJ1-5	17	TGTGCCAGCAGTCCACTTACCAACGACAGGCATAATCAGCCCCAGCATTTT	CASSPLTNDRHNQPQHF
TRBV6-5	.	few	TRBJ2-6	13	TGTGCCAGCAAGAAGAGGGGGGCCAACGTCCTGACTTTC	CASKKRGANVLTF
TRBV2	.	.	TRBJ2-2	16	TGTGCCAGCAGTGAAATTATGTCAGTCAACACCGGGGAGCTGTTTTTT	CASSEIMSVNTGELFF
TRBV6-1	.	.	TRBJ1-4	15	TGTGCCAGCAGGGGGGTAGGGCCCGTAGCTGAAAAACTGTTTTTT	CASRGVGPVAEKLFF
TRBV5-1	TRBD2	.	TRBJ2-1	14	TGCGCCAGCGGTTCGACTAGCGGGGCTAATGAGCAGTTCTTC	CASGSTSGANEQFF
TRBV4-1	.	.	TRBJ2-2	17	TGCGCCAGCAGCCAAAAGGAGGGTAGGCGGAACACCGGGGAGCTGTTTTTT	CASSQKEGRRNTGELFF
TRBV6-5	TRBD1	.	TRBJ1-1	14	TGTGCCAGCAGTCAGGGACAGAGGAACACTGAAGCTTTCTTT	CASSQGQRNTEAFF
TRBV7-8	.	.	TRBJ2-1	16	TGTGCCAGCAGCCCAGGGGAGAGAGGGGCTTACAATGAGCAGTTCTTC	CASSPGERGAYNEQFF